Only one count was recorded for the clone carrying this T cell receptor beta chain. What it recognizes is unknown. Assay: immunoSEQ multiplex PCR; the TCRdb copy retains only in-frame clones and omits some. Of 55,000 to 80,000 clones listed, around 90% are singletons. This sample is drawn from a study of OX40 agonist ivuxolimab in advanced cancers. Whole-study context: While on treatment, patients had intravenous ivuxolimab at 0.01 to 10 mg/kg every 2 weeks. Prior anti-PD-1, anti-PD-L1 or anti-CTLA-4 therapy did not bar entry, and more than 35% had some.

The CDR3 loop spans 13 amino acids. CDR1 is SGDLS, CDR2 YYNGEE, per germline. V was clipped by 3 bases and J by 7 bases, with 8 bases between them. Study results and limitations: Relative to CD4+, CD8+ T cells held more expanded clones on average.

At baseline, cycle 4 day 1, and cycle 7 day 1, blood was sampled. The gene calls are TRBV9 and TRBJ1-6; D gene unclear. This receptor was taken from an adult with an advanced solid tumor such as melanoma, head and neck, liver or kidney cancer. The sequencing used CD4+ or CD8+ T cells sorted from blood, collected in a trial of the OX40 agonist ivuxolimab. The CDR3 region is CASSGRPNSPLHF. For the CDR3, the DNA is TGTGCCAGCAGCGGACGACCAAATTCACCCCTCCACTTT.